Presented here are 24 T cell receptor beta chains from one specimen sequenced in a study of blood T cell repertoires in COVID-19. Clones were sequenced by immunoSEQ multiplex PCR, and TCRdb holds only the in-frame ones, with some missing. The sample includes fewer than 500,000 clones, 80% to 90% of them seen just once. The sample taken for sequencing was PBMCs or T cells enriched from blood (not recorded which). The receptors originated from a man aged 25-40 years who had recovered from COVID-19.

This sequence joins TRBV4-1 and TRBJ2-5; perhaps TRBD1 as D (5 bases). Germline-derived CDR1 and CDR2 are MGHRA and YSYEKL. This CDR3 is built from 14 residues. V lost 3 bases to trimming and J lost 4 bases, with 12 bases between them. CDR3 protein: CASSHPGAVETQYF. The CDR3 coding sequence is TGCGCCAGCAGCCATCCTGGGGCGGTAGAGACCCAGTACTTC.

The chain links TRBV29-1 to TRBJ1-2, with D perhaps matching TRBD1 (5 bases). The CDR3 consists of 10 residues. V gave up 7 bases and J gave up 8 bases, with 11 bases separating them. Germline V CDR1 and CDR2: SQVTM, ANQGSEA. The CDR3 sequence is CSAQQEGYTF. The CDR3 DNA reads TGCAGCGCCCAACAGGAGGGCTACACCTTC.

CDR3 coding DNA: TGTGCCAGCAGCTCTGGACTAGCCTACAATGAGCAGTTCTTC. This sequence encodes CASSSGLAYNEQFF. The rearrangement uses TRBV28 and TRBJ2-1; 7 bases are shared with TRBD2. This CDR3 spans 14 amino acids. V was clipped by 6 bases and J by 2 bases; unmatched bases: 4. Germline values: CDR1 MDHEN, CDR2 SYDVKM.

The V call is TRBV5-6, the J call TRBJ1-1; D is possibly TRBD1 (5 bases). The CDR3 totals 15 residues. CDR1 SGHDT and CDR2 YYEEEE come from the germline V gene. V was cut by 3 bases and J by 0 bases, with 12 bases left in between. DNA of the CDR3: TGTGCCAGCAGCTGGGGGGGATCGATGAACACTGAAGCTTTCTTT. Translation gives CASSWGGSMNTEAFF.

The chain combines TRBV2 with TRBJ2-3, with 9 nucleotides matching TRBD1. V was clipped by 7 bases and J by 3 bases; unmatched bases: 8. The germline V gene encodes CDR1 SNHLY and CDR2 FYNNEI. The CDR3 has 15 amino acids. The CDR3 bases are TGTGCCAGCACTTGGCTCGGGACAGGGACAGATACGCAGTATTTT. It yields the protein CASTWLGTGTDTQYF.

CDR3 coding DNA: TGTGCCAGTACCCTGACAGGGGTATCCTACAATGAGCAGTTCTTC. The encoded protein is CASTLTGVSYNEQFF. The rearrangement joins TRBV19 to TRBJ2-1; TRBD1 matches 8 bases. The CDR3 extends over 15 amino acids. With V trimmed by 7 bases and J by 1 base, 6 bases remained unmatched. CDR1 LNHDA and CDR2 SQIVND come from the germline V gene (reference sequence).

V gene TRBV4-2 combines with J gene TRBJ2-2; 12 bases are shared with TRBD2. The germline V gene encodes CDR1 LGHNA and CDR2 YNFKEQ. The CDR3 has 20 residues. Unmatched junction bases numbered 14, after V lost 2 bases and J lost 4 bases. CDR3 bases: TGTGCCAGCAGCCAAACACCGGGACTAGCGGGCGACAGCGGCACCGGGGAGCTGTTTTTT. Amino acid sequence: CASSQTPGLAGDSGTGELFF.

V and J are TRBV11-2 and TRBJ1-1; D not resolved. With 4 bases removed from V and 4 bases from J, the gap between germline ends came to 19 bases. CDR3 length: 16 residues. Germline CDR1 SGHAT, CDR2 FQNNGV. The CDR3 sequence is CASSYPRGKGGTEAFF. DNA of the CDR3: TGTGCCAGCAGCTACCCTCGGGGTAAGGGTGGCACTGAAGCTTTCTTT.

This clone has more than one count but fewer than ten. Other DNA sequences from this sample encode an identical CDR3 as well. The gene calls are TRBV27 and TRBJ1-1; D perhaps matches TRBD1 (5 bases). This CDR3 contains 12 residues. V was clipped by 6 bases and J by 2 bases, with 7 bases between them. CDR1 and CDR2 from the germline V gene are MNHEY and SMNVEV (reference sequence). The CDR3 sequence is CASRTANTEAFF. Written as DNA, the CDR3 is TGTGCCAGCAGGACAGCTAACACTGAAGCTTTCTTT.

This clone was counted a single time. Here the CDR3 reads CASTASGQGVDYGYTF. The CDR3 DNA is TGTGCCAGCACCGCCTCCGGGCAGGGGGTTGATTATGGCTACACCTTC. The chain is built from TRBV28 and TRBJ1-2; 7 nucleotides match TRBD1. The germline gives CDR1 MDHEN, CDR2 SYDVKM. J gave up 5 bases and V 7 bases, and 16 bases lay outside the gene matches. CDR3 length equals 16 residues.

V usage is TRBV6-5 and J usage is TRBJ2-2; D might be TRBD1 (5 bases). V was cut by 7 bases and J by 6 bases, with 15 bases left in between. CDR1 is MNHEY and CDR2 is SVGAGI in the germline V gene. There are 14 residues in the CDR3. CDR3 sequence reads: CASIKRTGAGELFF. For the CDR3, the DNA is TGTGCCAGCATCAAAAGAACAGGTGCCGGGGAGCTGTTTTTT.

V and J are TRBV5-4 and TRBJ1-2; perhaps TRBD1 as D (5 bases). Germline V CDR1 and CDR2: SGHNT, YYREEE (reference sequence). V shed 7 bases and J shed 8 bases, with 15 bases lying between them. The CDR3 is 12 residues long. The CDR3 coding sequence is TGTGCCAGCGCCTCGGCCCAGGGCGGCTACACCTTC. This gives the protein CASASAQGGYTF.

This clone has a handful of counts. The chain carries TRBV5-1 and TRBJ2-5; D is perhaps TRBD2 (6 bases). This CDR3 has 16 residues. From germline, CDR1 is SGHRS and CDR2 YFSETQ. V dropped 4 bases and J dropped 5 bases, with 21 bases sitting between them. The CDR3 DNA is TGCGCCAGCAGCGGCCGTTTCGGCGGGGACTCCGAGACCCAGTACTTC. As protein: CASSGRFGGDSETQYF.

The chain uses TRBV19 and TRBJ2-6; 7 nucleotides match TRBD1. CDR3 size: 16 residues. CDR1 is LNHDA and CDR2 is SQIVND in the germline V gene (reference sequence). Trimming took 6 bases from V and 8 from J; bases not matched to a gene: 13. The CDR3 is CASRTGAPSVSNVLTF. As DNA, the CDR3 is TGTGCCAGTAGAACAGGGGCCCCTTCTGTTTCCAACGTCCTGACTTTC.

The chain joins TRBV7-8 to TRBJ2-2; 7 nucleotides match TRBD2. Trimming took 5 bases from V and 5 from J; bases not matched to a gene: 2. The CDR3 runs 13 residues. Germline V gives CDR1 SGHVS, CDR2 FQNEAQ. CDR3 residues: CASSRRETGELFF. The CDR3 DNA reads TGTGCCAGCAGCCGGCGGGAGACCGGGGAGCTGTTTTTT.

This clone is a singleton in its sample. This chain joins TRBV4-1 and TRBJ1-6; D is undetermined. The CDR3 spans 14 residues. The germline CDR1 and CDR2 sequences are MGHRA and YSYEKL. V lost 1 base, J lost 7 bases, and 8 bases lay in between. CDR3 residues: CASSQVQLNSPLHF. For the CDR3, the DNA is TGCGCCAGCAGCCAAGTTCAGTTAAATTCACCCCTCCACTTT.

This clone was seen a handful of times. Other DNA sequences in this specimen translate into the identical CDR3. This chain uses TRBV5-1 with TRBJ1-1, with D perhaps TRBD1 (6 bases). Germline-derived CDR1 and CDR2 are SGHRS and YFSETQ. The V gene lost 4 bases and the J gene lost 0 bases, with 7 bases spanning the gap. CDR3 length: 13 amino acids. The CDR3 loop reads CASSRTVNTEAFF. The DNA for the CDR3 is TGCGCCAGCAGCAGGACAGTGAACACTGAAGCTTTCTTT.

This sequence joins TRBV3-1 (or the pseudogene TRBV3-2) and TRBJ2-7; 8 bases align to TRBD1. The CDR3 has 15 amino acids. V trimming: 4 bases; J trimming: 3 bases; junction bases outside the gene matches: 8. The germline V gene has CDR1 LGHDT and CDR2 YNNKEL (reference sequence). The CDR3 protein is CASSPLPGQDYEQYF. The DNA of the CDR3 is TGTGCCAGCAGCCCCTTACCGGGACAGGACTACGAGCAGTACTTC.

This CDR3 is CASSSGDRVGGEAFF. CDR3 coding DNA: TGTGCCAGCAGCTCCGGGGACAGGGTGGGTGGTGAAGCTTTCTTT. V and J are TRBV7-9 and TRBJ1-1, with 9 bases aligning to TRBD1. CDR1 is SEHNR, CDR2 FQNEAQ, per germline (reference sequence). Trimming cost V 4 bases and J 7 bases; bases outside gene matches: 10. The CDR3 spans 15 residues.

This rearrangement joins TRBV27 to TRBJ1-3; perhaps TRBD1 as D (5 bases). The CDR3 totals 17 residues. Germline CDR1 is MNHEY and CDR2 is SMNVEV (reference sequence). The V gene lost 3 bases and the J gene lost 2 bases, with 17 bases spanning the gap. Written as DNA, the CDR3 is TGTGCCAGCAGTTTGGTTGGGGGAGGCTCCCCTGGAAACACCATATATTTT. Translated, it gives CASSLVGGGSPGNTIYF.

CDR3: CASTRQGFYGYTF. The CDR3 DNA reads as TGTGCCAGCACCAGACAGGGGTTTTACGGCTACACCTTC. This chain connects TRBV2 to TRBJ1-2; 8 bases align to TRBD1. Trimming removed 7 bases from V and 8 bases from J; junction bases left unmatched: 9. The CDR3 length is 13 residues. Germline V gene data show CDR1 as SNHLY and CDR2 as FYNNEI.

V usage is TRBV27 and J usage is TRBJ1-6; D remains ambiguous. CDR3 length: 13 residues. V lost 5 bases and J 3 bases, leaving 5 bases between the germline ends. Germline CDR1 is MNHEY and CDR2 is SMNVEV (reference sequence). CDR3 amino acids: CASSISYNSPLHF. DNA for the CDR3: TGTGCCAGCAGTATCAGCTATAATTCACCCCTCCACTTT.

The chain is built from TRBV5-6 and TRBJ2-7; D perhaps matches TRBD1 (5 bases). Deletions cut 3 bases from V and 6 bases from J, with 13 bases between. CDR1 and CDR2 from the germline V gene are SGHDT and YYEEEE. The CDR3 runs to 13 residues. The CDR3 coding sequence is TGTGCCAGCAGCTACCTCAGGGCAGGCGAGCAGTACTTC. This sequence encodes CASSYLRAGEQYF.

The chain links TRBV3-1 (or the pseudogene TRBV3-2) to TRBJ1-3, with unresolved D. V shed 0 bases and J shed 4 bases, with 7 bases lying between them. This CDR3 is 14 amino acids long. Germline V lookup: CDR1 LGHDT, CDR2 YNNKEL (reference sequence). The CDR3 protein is CASSQDRWGNTIYF. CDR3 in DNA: TGTGCCAGCAGCCAAGATCGGTGGGGAAACACCATATATTTT.